The entry below gives a single TCR beta chain sequence along with its context. As yet, its antigen is unknown. Other DNA sequences from this sample encode an identical CDR3 as well. Pooled together were second doses at about 4 or about 12 weeks. The sample belongs to a study of T cell responses to AZD1222 COVID-19 vaccine. TCRdb's copy holds only in-frame clones and misses some; the assay was immunoSEQ multiplex PCR. Here the sample spans approximately 150,000 clones, approximately 89% being singletons. Study conclusions and caveats: Spike was spanned by vaccine-associated CD4 TCRs, with dominance at 160-218 and 743-854. Clonal diversity was possibly underestimated; the donors were predominantly white British and more often female. Once two AZD1222 doses were given, Spike-specific TCR breadth and depth went up.

This receptor was taken from an adult who received the AZD1222 COVID-19 vaccine. Specimen: peripheral blood, collected 28 days after the second AZD1222 dose.

For the CDR3, the DNA is TGTGCCAGCAGTTTGGGCCAGCCCCAGCATTTT. The encoded protein is CASSLGQPQHF. V is TRBV12-3 or TRBV12-4 and J is TRBJ1-5; D is ambiguous. Trimming left V 3 bases short and J 7 bases short, with 4 bases between. The CDR3 is 11 amino acids.